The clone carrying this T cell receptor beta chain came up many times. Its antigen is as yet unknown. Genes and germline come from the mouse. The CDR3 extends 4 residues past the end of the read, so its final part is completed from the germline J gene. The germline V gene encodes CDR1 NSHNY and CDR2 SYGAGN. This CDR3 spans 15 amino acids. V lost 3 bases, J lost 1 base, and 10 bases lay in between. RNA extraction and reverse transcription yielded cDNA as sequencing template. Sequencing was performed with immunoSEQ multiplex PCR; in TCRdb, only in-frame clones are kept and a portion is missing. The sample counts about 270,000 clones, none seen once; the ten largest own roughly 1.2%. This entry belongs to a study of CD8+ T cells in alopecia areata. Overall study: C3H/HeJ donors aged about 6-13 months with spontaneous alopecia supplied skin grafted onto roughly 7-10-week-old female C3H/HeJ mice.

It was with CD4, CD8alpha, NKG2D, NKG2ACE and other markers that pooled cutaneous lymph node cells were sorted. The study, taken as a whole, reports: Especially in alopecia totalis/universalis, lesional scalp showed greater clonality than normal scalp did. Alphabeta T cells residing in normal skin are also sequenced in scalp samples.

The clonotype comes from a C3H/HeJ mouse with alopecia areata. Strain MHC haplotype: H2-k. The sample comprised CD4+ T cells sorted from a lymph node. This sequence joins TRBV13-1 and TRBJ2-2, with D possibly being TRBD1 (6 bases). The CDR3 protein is CASSGNRENTGQLYF. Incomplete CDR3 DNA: TGTGCCAGCAGTGGCAACAGGGAAAACACCGGG.